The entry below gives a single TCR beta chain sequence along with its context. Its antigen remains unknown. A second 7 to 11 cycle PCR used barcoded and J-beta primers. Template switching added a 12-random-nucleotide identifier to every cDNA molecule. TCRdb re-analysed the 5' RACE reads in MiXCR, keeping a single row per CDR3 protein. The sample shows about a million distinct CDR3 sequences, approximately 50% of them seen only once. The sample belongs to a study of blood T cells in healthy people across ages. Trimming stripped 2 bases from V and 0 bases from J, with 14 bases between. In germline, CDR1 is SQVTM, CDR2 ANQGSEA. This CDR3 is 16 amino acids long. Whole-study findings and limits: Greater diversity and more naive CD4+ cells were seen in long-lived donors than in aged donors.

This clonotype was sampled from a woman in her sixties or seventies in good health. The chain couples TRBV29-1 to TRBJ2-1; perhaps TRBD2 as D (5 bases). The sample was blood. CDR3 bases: TGCAGCGTTGAACCAGGCCAGCGGAGCTCCTACAATGAGCAGTTCTTC. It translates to CSVEPGQRSSYNEQFF.